This is a list of T cell receptor beta chains from one sample in a study of cytomegalovirus exposure and HLA in healthy donors. Sequencing was performed with immunoSEQ multiplex PCR; in TCRdb, only in-frame clones are kept and a portion is missing. The sample contains 250,000 to 350,000 clones, about nine tenths of which appear only once. The sequenced sample consisted of PBMCs. The receptors come from a woman in her late teens or twenties in good health and CMV-seronegative. Both conserved end residues are part of each CDR3. A D gene is named only where the DNA matches it firmly. Rows give clone size only sometimes, using once, few, many, or a class for an expanded clone.

J gene: TRBJ2-5; D gene: .; V gene: TRBV6-1; clone size: .; CDR3 DNA: TGTGCCAGCAGTGAAGCCGGGGGTTTTAAAAAGACCCAGTACTTC; CDR3 protein: CASSEAGGFKKTQYF
J gene: TRBJ2-3; D gene: .; V gene: TRBV9; clone size: .; CDR3 DNA: TGTGCCAGCAGCGTAAACCTGCGGAGTGGAGATACGCAGTATTTT; CDR3 protein: CASSVNLRSGDTQYF
J gene: TRBJ1-5; D gene: TRBD1; V gene: TRBV28; clone size: .; CDR3 DNA: TGTGCCAGCAGTATGACAGGGGATAGCAATCAGCCCCAGCATTTT; CDR3 protein: CASSMTGDSNQPQHF
J gene: TRBJ1-5; D gene: TRBD1; V gene: TRBV6-5; clone size: .; CDR3 DNA: TGTGCCAGCAGAACGACAGGGCTCAATCAGCCCCAGCATTTT; CDR3 protein: CASRTTGLNQPQHF
J gene: TRBJ1-1; D gene: .; V gene: TRBV28; clone size: .; CDR3 DNA: TGTGCCAGCAGTTTGGCGAACACTGAAGCTTTCTTT; CDR3 protein: CASSLANTEAFF
J gene: TRBJ1-5; D gene: TRBD1; V gene: TRBV5-8; clone size: .; CDR3 DNA: TGTGCCAGCAGCCAGGGACAGGGCCGTAAGCCCCAGCATTTT; CDR3 protein: CASSQGQGRKPQHF
J gene: TRBJ1-4; D gene: .; V gene: TRBV5-1; clone size: .; CDR3 DNA: TGCGCCAGCAGCTTGCCTTCTAATGAAAAACTGTTTTTT; CDR3 protein: CASSLPSNEKLFF
J gene: TRBJ2-3; D gene: .; V gene: TRBV2; clone size: .; CDR3 DNA: TGTGCCAGCAGTGAACGGCAGGGCCGCACAGATACGCAGTATTTT; CDR3 protein: CASSERQGRTDTQYF
J gene: TRBJ2-7; D gene: TRBD1; V gene: TRBV5-1; clone size: few; CDR3 DNA: TGCGCCAGCAGCGGGGGCGGACAGGGTGACGAGCAGTACTTC; CDR3 protein: CASSGGGQGDEQYF
J gene: TRBJ1-2; D gene: .; V gene: TRBV18; clone size: .; CDR3 DNA: TGTGCCAGCTTCAGATCCGGGCAAACAGGGATCCCCCTTAACTATGGCTACACCTTC; CDR3 protein: CASFRSGQTGIPLNYGYTF
J gene: TRBJ2-2; D gene: .; V gene: TRBV9; clone size: .; CDR3 DNA: TGTGCCAGCAGCTCCAGAGGGTTTATCGATCCCGGGGAGCTGTTTTTT; CDR3 protein: CASSSRGFIDPGELFF
J gene: TRBJ1-5; D gene: .; V gene: TRBV6-1; clone size: .; CDR3 DNA: TGTGCCAGCAGTGGCACCCTCTCCAGAGACGAGGATCAGCCCCAGCATTTT; CDR3 protein: CASSGTLSRDEDQPQHF
J gene: TRBJ2-7; D gene: .; V gene: TRBV10-3; clone size: .; CDR3 DNA: TGTGCCATCAGTTTAGTCGTTCCCGGGACAACTTCCTACGAGCAGTACTTC; CDR3 protein: CAISLVVPGTTSYEQYF
J gene: TRBJ2-7; D gene: .; V gene: TRBV28; clone size: .; CDR3 DNA: TGTGCCAGCAGTTTACCTCGCCCAGGGGCCCTTAACGAGCAGTACTTC; CDR3 protein: CASSLPRPGALNEQYF
J gene: TRBJ2-3; D gene: TRBD2; V gene: TRBV5-1; clone size: once; CDR3 DNA: TGCGCCAGCAGCTTGGGTCTAGTGGGAGGGCCGACAGATACGCAGTATTTT; CDR3 protein: CASSLGLVGGPTDTQYF
J gene: TRBJ2-3; D gene: .; V gene: TRBV7-2; clone size: .; CDR3 DNA: TGTGCCAGCAGCCCCGCAGTAAGGGGCCCCACAGATACGCAGTATTTT; CDR3 protein: CASSPAVRGPTDTQYF
J gene: TRBJ1-1; D gene: TRBD1; V gene: TRBV7-6; clone size: .; CDR3 DNA: TGTGCCAGCAGCCCGACGGAGGCGCTGACAGGGTGGGGCACTGAAGCTTTCTTT; CDR3 protein: CASSPTEALTGWGTEAFF
J gene: TRBJ2-5; D gene: TRBD2; V gene: TRBV7-9; clone size: .; CDR3 DNA: TGTGCCAGCAGCTTAGGGAGCGAACTAGCGGAGACCCAGTACTTC; CDR3 protein: CASSLGSELAETQYF